This record looks at one T cell receptor (beta chain) sequence and its context. Antigen: not known. Expressed TCRB transcripts got sequenced, as all isolated RNA was reverse transcribed. Using immunoSEQ multiplex PCR, the repertoire was profiled, and TCRdb retains in-frame clones only, with some absent. The sample lists 300,000 to 350,000 clones; 7% to 10% were seen once. This entry is derived from a study of beta chain features in type 1 diabetes. CDR1 is MNHEY and CDR2 is SMNVEV in the germline V gene (reference sequence). V lost 6 bases and J lost 7; bases outside the gene matches: 6. CDR3 length: 13 amino acids. Study results and limitations: PCR might preferentially amplify shorter templates, equally in patients and controls. TCRB CDR3s from Type 1 diabetes patients were moderately but significantly shorter in all four CD4+ subsets. Sequencing the cDNA could make cells with high TCR expression show up more than they should. Junctions at VDJ sites from type 1 diabetes patients had fewer insertions and more deletions.

Averaging about 100 mL, one heparinised blood draw was given by each donor. This clonotype was obtained from a man aged 30 to 39 with type 1 diabetes. The sample comprised central memory CD4+ T cells from blood. V and J are TRBV27 and TRBJ1-2, with TRBD1 identical over 9 bases. Written as DNA, the CDR3 is TGTGCCAGCAGCCCACAGGGGGCCTCTGGCTACACCTTC. Its protein product is CASSPQGASGYTF.